These 5 T cell receptor beta chains originate from one sample sequenced in a study of blood T cell repertoires in COVID-19. Produced via immunoSEQ multiplex PCR; TCRdb's table is partial and in-frame only. Of 350,000 to 450,000 clones listed, around 85% are singletons. Sample: peripheral blood. These receptors originate from a woman in her late teens or twenties with acute or convalescent COVID-19.

The chain uses TRBV5-1 and TRBJ2-7, with 8 bases lining up with TRBD1. This CDR3 is built from 14 residues. Germline V CDR1 and CDR2: SGHRS, YFSETQ. The trim removed 4 bases at V and 7 bases at J, leaving 10 bases unmatched. CDR3 bases: TGCGCCAGCAGCGTGGGACAGGTTCTTTGGGAGCAGTACTTC. The encoded protein is CASSVGQVLWEQYF.

This chain links TRBV6-1 with TRBJ2-4; a possible D gene is TRBD1 (6 bases). Germline CDR1 reads MNHNS; CDR2 reads SASEGT. This CDR3 is 18 amino acids long. The ends were cut back, 3 bases at V and 0 bases at J, with 18 bases in the middle. CDR3 bases: TGTGCCAGCAGTGAGAGGGCCCGGGACACGGTAGCCAAAAACATTCAGTACTTC. Translation: CASSERARDTVAKNIQYF.

J is TRBJ1-2 and V is TRBV5-5; D call uncertain. The CDR3 loop spans 19 amino acids. Germline CDR1 and CDR2: SGHKS and YYEKEE (reference sequence). V shed 0 bases and J shed 1 base, with 22 bases lying between them. CDR3 residues: CASSLVVGGQPLFNYGYTF. DNA of the CDR3: TGTGCCAGCAGCTTGGTAGTGGGTGGGCAGCCACTTTTTAACTATGGCTACACCTTC.

In regard to this clone: A much larger clone lies one base from this, so it may be a read error. The sample carries other DNA sequences with the same CDR3. The CDR3 DNA reads TGTGCCAGCAGTTACGGGGGGACTGAAGCTTTCTTT. Encoded protein: CASSYGGTEAFF. V and J are TRBV12-3 or TRBV12-4 and TRBJ1-1, with TRBD1 as a possible D gene (5 bases). The CDR3 covers 12 residues. V lost 4 bases to trimming and J lost 5 bases, with 8 bases between them.

The chain couples TRBV11-1 to TRBJ2-2; D possibly corresponds to TRBD2 (6 bases). Germline V lookup: CDR1 SGHAT, CDR2 FQDESV (reference sequence). V was cut by 5 bases and J by 5 bases, with 15 bases left in between. The CDR3 runs to 15 residues. CDR3 region: CASSAHLGGTGELFF. Here the CDR3 DNA reads TGTGCCAGCAGCGCTCACCTGGGGGGAACCGGGGAGCTGTTTTTT.